This is a list of T cell receptor beta chains from one sample in a study of blood T cell repertoires in COVID-19. Only in-frame clones appear in the TCRdb table, and some are missing; sequencing was by immunoSEQ multiplex PCR. This table has about 210,000 clones, roughly 90% appearing once. Sequenced material: PBMCs or T cells enriched from blood (not recorded which). These receptors were obtained from a young woman who had recovered from COVID-19. The CDR3 runs from the conserved cysteine through the conserved F or W. D genes are given only for firm matches. Rows give clone size only sometimes, using once, few, many, or a class for an expanded clone.

TRBJ2-1,TRBD2,-,TRBV2,TGTGCCAGCAGTCCTCTAGCGGCTTACAATGAGCAGTTCTTC,CASSPLAAYNEQFF
TRBJ2-7,TRBD2,-,TRBV7-6,TGTGCCAGCAGCTTAGGCGGGGGGGGAAGTCGCTACGAGCAGTACTTC,CASSLGGGGSRYEQYF
TRBJ2-5,TRBD2,-,TRBV6-6,TGTGCCAGCAGTTACTTGGCTAGCGGGGGGGCAGTGACCCAGTACTTC,CASSYLASGGAVTQYF
TRBJ2-7,TRBD2,-,TRBV15,TGTGCCACCAGCAGGGGACTAGCGGGGGCCGAGCAGTACTTC,CATSRGLAGAEQYF
TRBJ1-4,TRBD1,-,TRBV29-1,TGCAGCGTTGCACAGGGGGAAAAACTGTTTTTT,CSVAQGEKLFF
TRBJ2-7,-,once,TRBV19,TGTGCCAGTAGTGTACAGGTTAGCTCCTACGAGCAGTACTTC,CASSVQVSSYEQYF
TRBJ1-2,-,few,TRBV10-3,TGTGCCATCAGGGACCCGGGACAACTTACTAACTATGGCTACACCTTC,CAIRDPGQLTNYGYTF
TRBJ1-4,TRBD1,once,TRBV18,TGTGCCAGCTCACCGCGGGGGACAGGAGGTATTAATGAAAAACTGTTTTTT,CASSPRGTGGINEKLFF
TRBJ1-3,-,-,TRBV6-4,TGTGCCAGCAGGGCCCCGTCTCCAGGGTATGGAAACACCATATATTTT,CASRAPSPGYGNTIYF
TRBJ1-2,TRBD1,many,TRBV2,TGTGCCAGCAGTGAATGGGTAGGGACAGGGGGCGATGGCTACACCTTC,CASSEWVGTGGDGYTF
TRBJ1-1,-,-,TRBV28,TGTGCCACCCTAGGGGGAATAATGACTGAAGCTTTCTTT,CATLGGIMTEAFF
TRBJ2-2,TRBD1,few,TRBV7-9,TGTGCCAGCAGCTTTTCCCCGCAGGGGGTAGTTGTCGCCGGGGAGCTGTTTTTT,CASSFSPQGVVVAGELFF
TRBJ1-2,-,-,TRBV5-1,TGCGCCAGCAGCTTGTTGGGGCGGAACTATGGCTACACCTTC,CASSLLGRNYGYTF
TRBJ1-6,-,once,TRBV7-9,TGTGCCAGCAGCTTAGATAACAGGAATTCACCCCTCCACTTT,CASSLDNRNSPLHF
TRBJ2-2,TRBD1,-,TRBV28,TGTGCCAGCAGTTTTCTGGACAGGGGGTTCTCCGGGGAGCTGTTTTTT,CASSFLDRGFSGELFF
TRBJ2-7,-,once,TRBV21-1,TGTGCCAGCACCCGAGAGACAGGGCCCGTTAACGAGCAGTACTTC,CASTRETGPVNEQYF
TRBJ2-7,TRBD1,-,TRBV18,TGTGCCAGCTCACCGGGGACAGGGGAGCACGAGCAGTACTTC,CASSPGTGEHEQYF
TRBJ1-3,-,-,TRBV11-2,TGTGCCAGCAGCTTAGTCGGGAAATCTGGAAACACCATATATTTT,CASSLVGKSGNTIYF
TRBJ1-2,TRBD1,-,TRBV5-4,TGTGCCAGCAGCTTCCGACAGGGCGGACACTATGGCTACACCTTC,CASSFRQGGHYGYTF
TRBJ2-1,TRBD1,-,TRBV12-3/TRBV12-4,TGTGCCAGCAGGGGGACAGGGTCCCATGAGCAGTTCTTC,CASRGTGSHEQFF
TRBJ1-2,TRBD1,few,TRBV5-1,TGCGCCAGCAGCTTGGGGGACAGGGCCCATGGCTACACCTTC,CASSLGDRAHGYTF
TRBJ2-7,-,-,TRBV29-1,TGCAGCGTTGAAGGCGAAACAGGCCCCTACGAGCAGTACTTC,CSVEGETGPYEQYF
TRBJ1-4,TRBD1,-,TRBV9,TGTGCCAGCAGCTATTCAACAGGGGGCACAGGTGAAAAACTGTTTTTT,CASSYSTGGTGEKLFF
TRBJ2-7,TRBD1,-,TRBV27,TGTGCCAGCAGTTCGGACAGGACGGAGCAGTACTTC,CASSSDRTEQYF
TRBJ1-2,TRBD1,once,TRBV7-2,TGTGCCAGCAGCCCACGCCCGGGACAGGTCTATGGCTACACCTTC,CASSPRPGQVYGYTF
TRBJ2-2,-,-,TRBV19,TGTGCCAGTAGTCCTCCTGACAGGAACACCGGGGAGCTGTTTTTT,CASSPPDRNTGELFF
TRBJ1-6,TRBD1,-,TRBV9,TGTGCCAGCAGCCCGGGACAGTTCTTCTCCTATAATTCACCCCTCCACTTT,CASSPGQFFSYNSPLHF
TRBJ1-3,TRBD1,once,TRBV5-4,TGTGCCAGCAGCCACGGGACAGGCGGAAGCTCTGGAAACACCATATATTTT,CASSHGTGGSSGNTIYF
TRBJ2-2,TRBD2,-,TRBV2,TGTGCCAGCAGTGATTCTAGCGGGGGTATAGTCGGGGAGCTGTTTTTT,CASSDSSGGIVGELFF
TRBJ2-3,-,-,TRBV6-5,TGTGCCAGCAGTTACTCGAAGGGGGTCACGCAGTATTTT,CASSYSKGVTQYF
TRBJ2-1,-,-,TRBV9,TGTGCCAGCAGCGTAGGAGGGGGGGCAAGCAATGAGCAGTTCTTC,CASSVGGGASNEQFF
TRBJ1-6,-,few,TRBV19,TGTGCCATCCCCCGGGGGGACCAGCGGGGGCCCCTCCACTTT,CAIPRGDQRGPLHF
TRBJ2-1,-,-,TRBV4-1,TGCGCCAGCAGCCAAGAATCTTGGCTTCACAATGAGCAGTTCTTC,CASSQESWLHNEQFF
TRBJ2-1,-,once,TRBV21-1,TGTGCCAGCAGCAAAAAACCTACTAGCGGGGGACCGAACTACAATGAGCAGTTCTTC,CASSKKPTSGGPNYNEQFF